The subject of this entry is one T cell receptor beta chain. Clones were sequenced by immunoSEQ multiplex PCR, and TCRdb holds only the in-frame ones, with some missing. Here the sample spans over 15,000 clones, less than 97% being singletons. With V trimmed by 3 bases and J by 4 bases, 9 bases remained unmatched. CDR1 is MNHEY, CDR2 SMNVEV, per germline (reference sequence). The CDR3 contains 16 residues. The time point here: baseline, week 1 (first vaccination visit). Treatment described: pre-vaccination baseline after standard-of-care therapy. This sample stems from a study of a mutant IDH1 vaccine in newly diagnosed glioma.

This TCR derives from a woman under 30 with glioma. Some clones in this sample may be carry-over from other donors' samples. The source was peripheral blood mononuclear cells (PBMCs), collected from a glioma patient treated with radiotherapy, temozolomide or both. This chain uses TRBV27 with TRBJ2-5, with 9 bases lining up with TRBD2. The CDR3 is CASSLGRTSAGETQYF. CDR3 DNA: TGTGCCAGCAGTTTGGGCAGGACTAGCGCTGGAGAGACCCAGTACTTC.